The present T cell receptor (beta chain) was sequenced within a study of vaccination effects on CD4 cells after COVID-19. The study, taken as a whole, reports: There were few convalescent patients in the study and no early post-infection timepoints.

As to this clone: What it recognizes is unknown.

V was cut by 5 bases and J by 4 bases, with 5 bases left in between. The germline V gene encodes CDR1 LNHDA and CDR2 SQIVND (reference sequence). The CDR3 covers 11 residues. TCRdb's table, derived via immunoSEQ multiplex PCR, lists solely in-frame clones and lacks some. There are 84,000 or so clones in the sample; around four fifths occur only once, and 1.1% lies in the top ten. Viral peptide pool expansion of antigen-specific CD4+ T cells preceded sequencing in the ViraFEST assay. Following culture for approximately ten days, CD4+ T cells were isolated. The participants, recipients of two vaccine doses, got either BNT162b2 or mRNA-1273. Testing of the vaccine recipients showed negative nucleocapsid antibodies and no prior SARS-CoV-2 infection.

The sequenced sample was CD4+ T cells from PBMCs cultured with HCoV-OC43 spike peptides, obtained after COVID-19 vaccination. Documented subset: HCoV-OC43 spike overlapping peptide pool stimulation. The V call is TRBV19, the J call TRBJ1-2; D is undetermined. The receptor was derived from a human donor who received a COVID-19 vaccine. The CDR3: CASSAPYGYTF. CDR3 nucleotides: TGTGCCAGTAGTGCCCCCTATGGCTACACCTTC.